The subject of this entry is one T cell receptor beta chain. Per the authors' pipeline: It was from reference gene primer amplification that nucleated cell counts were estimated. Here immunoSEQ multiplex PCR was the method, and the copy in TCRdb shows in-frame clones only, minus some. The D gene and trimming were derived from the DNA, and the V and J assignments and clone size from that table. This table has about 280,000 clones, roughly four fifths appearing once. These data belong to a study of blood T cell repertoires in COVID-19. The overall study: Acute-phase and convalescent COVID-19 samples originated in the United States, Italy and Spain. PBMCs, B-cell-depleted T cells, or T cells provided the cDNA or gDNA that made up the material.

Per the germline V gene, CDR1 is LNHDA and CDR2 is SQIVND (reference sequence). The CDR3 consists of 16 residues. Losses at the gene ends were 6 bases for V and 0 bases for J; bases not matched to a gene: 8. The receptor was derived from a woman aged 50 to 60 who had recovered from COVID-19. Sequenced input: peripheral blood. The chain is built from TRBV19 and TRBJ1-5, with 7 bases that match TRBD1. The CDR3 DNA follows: TGTGCCAGTAGCCCCCAGGGGGTGGTTAGCAATCAGCCCCAGCATTTT. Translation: CASSPQGVVSNQPQHF.